Reported below is one T cell receptor beta chain. The data were obtained in a study of response to subunit inactivated influenza vaccine. The CDR3 spans 15 residues. V shed 7 bases, J shed 4 bases, and the junction held 9 bases outside the gene matches. Germline V gene sequence: CDR1 MNHEY, CDR2 SVGAGI. TCRdb passed the RT-PCR reads through MiXCR, listing each CDR3 protein once. This sample carries about 480,000 distinct CDR3 sequences, over 9.5% of them seen once, and the ten largest clones take around 12%. The sample was PBMCs from blood, taken 45 days after vaccination. The chain couples TRBV6-5 to TRBJ2-2, with 7 bases aligning to TRBD1. The receptor's source is a man aged 45-65 years who received an inactivated influenza vaccine. CDR3 in DNA: TGTGCCAGCATTTCCGACAGGGCCCGCACCGGGGAGCTGTTTTTT. Translating gives CASISDRARTGELFF.